The 2 T cell receptor beta chains below were found in one sample sequenced in a study of T cell responses to AZD1222 COVID-19 vaccine. TCRdb's table, derived via immunoSEQ multiplex PCR, lists solely in-frame clones and lacks some. Among 150,000 or so clones listed, approximately 88% were seen once. The sequencing used peripheral blood, collected on day 0 of AZD1222 vaccination. The origin of the receptors is an adult in good health.

This chain uses TRBV30 with TRBJ1-1, with D unresolved. Trimming cost V 6 bases and J 2 bases, with 7 bases left between them. This CDR3 spans 11 amino acids. The V gene's germline CDR1 is GTSNPN and CDR2 SVGIG (reference sequence). CDR3 residues: CACRVNTEAFF. The DNA of the CDR3 is TGTGCCTGTAGGGTAAACACTGAAGCTTTCTTT.

The gene calls are TRBV12-3 or TRBV12-4 and TRBJ1-5, with 9 positions matching TRBD1. The CDR3 runs 13 residues. J gave up 7 bases and V 5 bases, and 3 bases lay outside the gene matches. The CDR3 bases are TGTGCCAGCAGTACAGGGGGCGGACAGCCCCAGCATTTT. It translates to CASSTGGGQPQHF.